This TCR beta chain was found in a study (dated by TCRdb to the mid-2010s). Via the germline V gene (reference sequence), CDR1 is DFQATT and CDR2 SNEGSKA. V and J lose 0 bases and 0 bases, and a span of 3 bases separates them. Inclusive of the bounding cysteine and phenylalanine, the CDR3 is 13 residues long. This entry keeps only the CDR3 DNA: 39 bases, framed from base 1. Receptor amplification or capture employed RT-PCR. This sample was sequenced with an Illumina MiSeq. Using fastp at Q25 and MiXCR, TCRdb reprocessed the public reads and kept productive beta chains. Records with the same CDR3 protein are collapsed into one entry carrying the most frequent genes and DNA. This sample gives about 680,000 distinct CDR3 sequences in total; approximately 15% of them show up just once. The ten biggest clones cover roughly 3.9% of the sample. As to this clonotype: Its antigen target is currently unknown. No qualities accompany the bases; no much larger clone lies one base away.

The chain links TRBV20-1 with TRBJ1-5; the D segment cannot be called with confidence. Sample: memory CD4+ T cells from blood. The sequence was collected from a female donor in good health, serving as a healthy control. Here the CDR3 is given as CSAREGSNQPQHF. The DNA sequence reads TGCAGTGCTAGAGAGGGTAGCAATCAGCCCCAGCATTTT.